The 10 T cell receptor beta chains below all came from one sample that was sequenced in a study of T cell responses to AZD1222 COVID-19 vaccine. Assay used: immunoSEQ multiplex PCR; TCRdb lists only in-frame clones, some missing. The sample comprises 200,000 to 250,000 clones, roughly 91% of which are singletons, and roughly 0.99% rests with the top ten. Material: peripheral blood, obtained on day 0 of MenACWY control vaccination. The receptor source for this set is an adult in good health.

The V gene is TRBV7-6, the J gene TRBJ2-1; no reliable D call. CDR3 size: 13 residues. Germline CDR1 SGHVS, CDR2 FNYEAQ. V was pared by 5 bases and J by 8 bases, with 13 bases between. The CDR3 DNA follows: TGTGCCAGCAGCCCCTCCCCCAATCATGAGCAGTTCTTC. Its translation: CASSPSPNHEQFF.

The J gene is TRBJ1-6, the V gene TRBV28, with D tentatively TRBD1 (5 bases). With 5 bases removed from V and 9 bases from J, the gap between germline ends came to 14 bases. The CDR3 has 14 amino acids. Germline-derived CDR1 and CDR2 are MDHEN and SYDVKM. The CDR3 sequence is CASSTAGYPSPLHF. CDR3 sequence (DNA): TGTGCCAGCAGTACCGCAGGGTACCCTTCACCCCTCCACTTT.

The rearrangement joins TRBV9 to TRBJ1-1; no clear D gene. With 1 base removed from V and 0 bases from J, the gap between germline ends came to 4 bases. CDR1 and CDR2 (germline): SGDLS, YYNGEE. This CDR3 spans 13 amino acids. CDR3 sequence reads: CASSVLLNTEAFF. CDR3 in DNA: TGTGCCAGCAGCGTATTGCTGAACACTGAAGCTTTCTTT. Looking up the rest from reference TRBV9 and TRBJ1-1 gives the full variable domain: DSGVTQTPKHLITATGQRVTLRCSPRSGDLSVYWYQQSLDQGLQFLIQYYNGEERAKGNILERFSAQQFPDLHSELNLSSLELGDSALYFCASSVLLNTEAFFGQGTRLTVV.

CDR3 region: CASSILGRGLFF. The CDR3 DNA is TGTGCCAGTAGTATTCTGGGCAGGGGATTGTTTTTT. The chain carries TRBV19 and TRBJ1-4; weak D call: TRBD1 (6 bases). Germline V gene data show CDR1 as LNHDA and CDR2 as SQIVND (reference sequence). CDR3 length: 12 residues. Trimming cost V 3 bases and J 15 bases, with 14 bases left between them.

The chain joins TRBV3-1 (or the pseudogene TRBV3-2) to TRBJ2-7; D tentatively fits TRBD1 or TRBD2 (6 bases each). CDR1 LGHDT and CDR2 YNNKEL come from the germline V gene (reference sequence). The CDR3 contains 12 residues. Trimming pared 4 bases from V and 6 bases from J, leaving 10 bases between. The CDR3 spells CASSRGAGEQYF. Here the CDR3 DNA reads TGTGCCAGCAGCCGGGGGGCAGGCGAGCAGTACTTC.

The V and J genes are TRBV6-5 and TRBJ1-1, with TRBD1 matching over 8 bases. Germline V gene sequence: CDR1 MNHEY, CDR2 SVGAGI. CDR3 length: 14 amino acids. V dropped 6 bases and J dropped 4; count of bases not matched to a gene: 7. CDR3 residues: CASRFQGAGTEAFF. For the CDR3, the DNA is TGTGCCAGCAGATTTCAGGGGGCAGGCACTGAAGCTTTCTTT.

CDR3 in DNA: TGTGCCAGCAGTACAGGTTCTACCACAGATACGCAGTATTTT. Translating gives CASSTGSTTDTQYF. The J gene is TRBJ2-3, the V gene TRBV6-2 or TRBV6-3; TRBD1 is a possible D gene (5 bases). Germline V lookup: CDR1 MNHEY, CDR2 SVGEGT. CDR3 length equals 14 residues. The germline V and J ends were trimmed by 5 bases and 2 bases, with 11 bases remaining between them.

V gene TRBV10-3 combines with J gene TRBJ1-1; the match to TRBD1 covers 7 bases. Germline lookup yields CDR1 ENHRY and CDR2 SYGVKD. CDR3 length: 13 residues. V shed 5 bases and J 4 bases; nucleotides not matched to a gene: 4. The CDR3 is CAISTGTATEAFF. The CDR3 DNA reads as TGTGCCATCAGTACCGGGACAGCCACTGAAGCTTTCTTT.

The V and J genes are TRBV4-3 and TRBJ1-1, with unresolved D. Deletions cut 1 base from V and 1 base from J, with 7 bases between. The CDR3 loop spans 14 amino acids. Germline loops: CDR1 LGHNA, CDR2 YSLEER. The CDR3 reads CASSQGHRNTEAFF. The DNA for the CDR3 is TGCGCCAGCAGCCAAGGTCATCGGAACACTGAAGCTTTCTTT.

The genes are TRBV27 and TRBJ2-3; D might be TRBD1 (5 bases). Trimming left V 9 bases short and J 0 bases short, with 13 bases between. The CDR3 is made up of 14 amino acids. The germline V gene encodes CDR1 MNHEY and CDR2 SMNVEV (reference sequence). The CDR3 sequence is CASGLQASTDTQYF. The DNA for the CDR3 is TGTGCCAGTGGGTTACAGGCTAGCACAGATACGCAGTATTTT.